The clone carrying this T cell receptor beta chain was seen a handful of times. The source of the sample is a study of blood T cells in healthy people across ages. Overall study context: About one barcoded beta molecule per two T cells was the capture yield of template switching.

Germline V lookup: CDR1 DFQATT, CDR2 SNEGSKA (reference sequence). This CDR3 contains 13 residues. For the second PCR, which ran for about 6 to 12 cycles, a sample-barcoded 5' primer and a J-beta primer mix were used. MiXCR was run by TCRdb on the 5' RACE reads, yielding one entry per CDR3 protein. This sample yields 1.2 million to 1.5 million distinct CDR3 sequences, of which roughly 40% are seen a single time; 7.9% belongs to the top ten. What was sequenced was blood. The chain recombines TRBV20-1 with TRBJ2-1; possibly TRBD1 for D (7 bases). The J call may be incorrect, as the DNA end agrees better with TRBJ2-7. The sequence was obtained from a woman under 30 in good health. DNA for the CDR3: TGCAGTGCAGGCAGGGGGACTTTCAATGAGCAGTACTTC. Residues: CSAGRGTFNEQYF.